This T cell receptor beta chain was sequenced for a study of shared clonotypes between healthy human individuals. The method was immunoSEQ multiplex PCR; TCRdb's version includes in-frame clones alone and lacks a portion of them. The data show some 2.3 million clones, with 80% to 95% seen just once and 0.3% to 0.4% held by the top ten. This TCR came from a man aged 18-30 years in good health. Some clones in this sample may be carry-over from other donors' samples. Sequenced sample: naive CD4+ T cells from PBMCs. The subset denotes: CD45RA+ positively selected.

The CDR3 loop reads CASSWGLAGVYNEQFF. The CDR3 DNA sequence: TGCGCCAGCAGCTGGGGACTAGCGGGAGTTTACAATGAGCAGTTCTTC. This sequence joins TRBV5-1 and TRBJ2-1; 14 bases map to TRBD2. The CDR3 covers 16 residues. Germline V CDR1 and CDR2: SGHRS, YFSETQ. V lost 3 bases, J lost 4 bases, and 3 bases stayed unmatched.